This TCR beta chain was recorded in a study of T cell responses to AZD1222 COVID-19 vaccine. This CDR3 has 22 residues. The V and J ends lost 0 bases and 7 bases, in that order; junction bases with no gene match: 24. Germline V CDR1 and CDR2: MNHEY, SMNVEV (reference sequence). TCRdb's table, derived via immunoSEQ multiplex PCR, lists solely in-frame clones and lacks some. The table records about 92,000 clones, about 90% of them present only once. Here the sequenced sample was peripheral blood, taken on day 0 of AZD1222 vaccination. V and J are TRBV27 and TRBJ1-6; TRBD1 aligns across 7 bases. The sequence was obtained from an adult in good health. The CDR3 sequence: CASSLSSPTWSVGTATNSPLHF. CDR3 DNA: TGTGCCAGCAGTTTATCGTCTCCAACCTGGAGCGTCGGGACAGCCACCAATTCACCCCTCCACTTT.